This is a list of T cell receptor beta chains from one sample in a study of blood T cell repertoires in COVID-19. Clones were sequenced by immunoSEQ multiplex PCR, and TCRdb holds only the in-frame ones, with some missing. The sample lists approximately 450,000 clones; 85% to 90% were seen once. Sequencing was performed on PBMCs or T cells enriched from blood (not recorded which). Receptors originate from a man aged 25 to 45 who had recovered from COVID-19. Both conserved end residues are part of each CDR3. A D gene is named only where the DNA matches it firmly. The size entry is marked missing in some rows and otherwise reads once, few, many or a size class.

>-|TRBV5-1|TRBJ2-7|once
CASSSTGNEQYF
TGCGCCAGCAGCTCGACAGGTAACGAGCAGTACTTC
>TRBD1|TRBV4-1|TRBJ2-7|-
CASSQGTGMFEQYF
TGCGCCAGCAGCCAGGGGACAGGGATGTTCGAGCAGTACTTC
>TRBD1|TRBV7-3|TRBJ1-1|-
CASSPRTSGQGGSAFF
TGTGCCAGCAGCCCAAGAACGTCGGGACAGGGGGGATCAGCTTTCTTT
>-|TRBV25-1|TRBJ2-7|-
CASTSKLTYEQYF
TGTGCCAGCACTTCAAAACTCACCTACGAGCAGTACTTC
>-|TRBV7-2|TRBJ2-7|-
CASSSSGDWNEQYF
TGTGCCAGCAGCTCCTCAGGGGATTGGAACGAGCAGTACTTC
>TRBD2|TRBV3-1/TRBV3-2|TRBJ2-3|once
CASSTGTSGIAYF
TGTGCCAGCAGCACCGGGACTAGCGGGATAGCTTATTTT
>-|TRBV18|TRBJ2-1|once
CASSGDRTYNEQFF
TGTGCCAGCTCGGGCGACAGGACGTACAATGAGCAGTTCTTC
>TRBD1|TRBV12-5|TRBJ2-7|-
CASGLVGTGSYEQYF
TGTGCTAGTGGTTTGGTGGGGACAGGGTCCTACGAGCAGTACTTC
>-|TRBV5-1|TRBJ1-6|-
CASSEDSSPLHF
TGCGCCAGCAGCGAGGACAGTTCACCCCTCCACTTT
>-|TRBV14|TRBJ1-1|-
CASSRKSGTEAFF
TGTGCCAGCAGCCGGAAGTCGGGCACTGAAGCTTTCTTT
>TRBD1|TRBV19|TRBJ1-1|-
CASSPRQGTHTEAFF
TGTGCCAGTAGTCCAAGACAGGGGACGCACACTGAAGCTTTCTTT
>TRBD1|TRBV5-1|TRBJ2-1|-
CASSQQGGSYNEQFF
TGCGCCAGCAGTCAACAGGGGGGTTCCTACAATGAGCAGTTCTTC
>-|TRBV30|TRBJ2-7|once
CAWSEGGTAYEQYF
TGTGCCTGGAGCGAAGGCGGGACAGCCTACGAGCAGTACTTC
>TRBD2|TRBV6-1|TRBJ2-7|-
CASSEKLGGLADSYEQYF
TGTGCCAGCAGTGAAAAGTTGGGTGGGCTAGCGGATTCCTACGAGCAGTACTTC
>-|TRBV2|TRBJ2-1|-
CASSETRLYNEQFF
TGTGCCAGCAGTGAGACTAGACTCTACAATGAGCAGTTCTTC
>TRBD2|TRBV3-1/TRBV3-2|TRBJ2-1|-
CASSPTSGNYNEQFF
TGTGCCAGCAGCCCGACTAGCGGGAATTACAATGAGCAGTTCTTC
>-|TRBV7-6|TRBJ2-2|-
CASSLAAGLANTGELFF
TGTGCCAGCAGCTTAGCGGCGGGTCTCGCGAACACCGGGGAGCTGTTTTTT
>-|TRBV2|TRBJ1-6|few
CASHPQGNNSPLHF
TGTGCCAGCCACCCACAGGGAAATAATTCACCCCTCCACTTT
>-|TRBV29-1|TRBJ1-2|-
CSVGGLVDGYTF
TGCAGCGTTGGGGGACTGGTGGATGGCTACACCTTC
>-|TRBV27|TRBJ1-1|-
CASQDSGVSTEAFF
TGTGCCAGCCAGGACTCCGGGGTAAGCACTGAAGCTTTCTTT
>TRBD2|TRBV18|TRBJ2-1|-
CASSPQATSGTYNEQFF
TGTGCCAGCTCACCACAGGCGACTAGCGGGACATACAATGAGCAGTTCTTC
>TRBD1|TRBV28|TRBJ1-1|-
CASSRDRDNTEAFF
TGTGCCAGCAGCCGGGACAGGGATAACACTGAAGCTTTCTTT
>-|TRBV29-1|TRBJ1-4|-
CSTGQGGEKLFF
TGCAGCACGGGGCAGGGTGGGGAAAAACTGTTTTTT
>-|TRBV6-2/TRBV6-3|TRBJ1-3|once
CASSLFSGNTIYF
TGTGCCAGCAGTCTCTTCTCTGGAAACACCATATATTTT
>-|TRBV18|TRBJ1-1|-
CASSSWGGEAFF
TGTGCCAGCTCATCCTGGGGGGGGGAAGCTTTCTTT
>-|TRBV11-2|TRBJ2-7|-
CASSSRLLALSSYEQYF
TGTGCCAGCAGCTCCCGGCTTCTAGCGCTAAGCTCCTACGAGCAGTACTTC
>TRBD2|TRBV5-1|TRBJ2-3|-
CASSFGLAGLGDTQYF
TGCGCCAGCAGCTTCGGACTAGCGGGGCTAGGAGATACGCAGTATTTT
>TRBD1|TRBV7-9|TRBJ1-2|-
CASSLPPGTGEYGYTF
TGTGCCAGCAGCTTACCTCCCGGGACAGGAGAATATGGCTACACCTTC
>TRBD1|TRBV27|TRBJ2-6|once
CASSPRQGAPGANVLTF
TGTGCCAGCAGTCCACGACAGGGGGCGCCTGGGGCCAACGTCCTGACTTTC
>TRBD2|TRBV25-1|TRBJ2-3|-
CASGTSGNTDTQYF
TGTGCCAGCGGCACCAGCGGGAACACAGATACGCAGTATTTT
>-|TRBV23-1|TRBJ2-7|-
CASSQRGKRDSYEQYF
TGCGCCAGCAGTCAAAGGGGGAAGCGGGACTCCTACGAGCAGTACTTC
>TRBD2|TRBV18|TRBJ2-2|-
CASSSGGNTGELFF
TGTGCCAGCTCGTCGGGAGGGAACACCGGGGAGCTGTTTTTT
>-|TRBV10-2|TRBJ1-5|-
CASSGEQLSNQPQHF
TGCGCCAGCAGTGGAGAACAACTAAGCAATCAGCCCCAGCATTTT
>TRBD1|TRBV12-3/TRBV12-4|TRBJ2-2|-
CASSQGAAGELFF
TGTGCCAGCAGTCAGGGGGCTGCCGGGGAGCTGTTTTTT
>-|TRBV27|TRBJ2-5|-
CASSPDRETQYF
TGTGCCAGCAGTCCAGACAGGGAGACCCAGTACTTC
>TRBD1|TRBV10-3|TRBJ1-1|-
CAIRGGTGGNTEAFF
TGTGCCATCAGAGGAGGGACAGGGGGTAACACTGAAGCTTTCTTT
>-|TRBV7-3|TRBJ2-3|once
CASSLTGGRTDTQYF
TGTGCCAGCAGCTTAACTGGGGGCCGCACAGATACGCAGTATTTT
>TRBD1|TRBV5-6|TRBJ1-2|once
CASSSRGGTGGRGYTF
TGTGCCAGCAGCTCCCGAGGAGGGACAGGGGGACGAGGCTACACCTTC
>-|TRBV30|TRBJ2-5|few
CAWSAVPPIRGGETQYF
TGTGCCTGGAGTGCGGTCCCCCCCATCAGAGGCGGAGAGACCCAGTACTTC
>TRBD2|TRBV7-9|TRBJ2-5|-
CASSLAGGSETQYF
TGTGCCAGCAGCTTAGCGGGAGGGTCAGAGACCCAGTACTTC
>-|TRBV7-3|TRBJ1-5|few
CASSQQGGNQPQHF
TGTGCCAGCAGCCAACAGGGTGGCAATCAGCCCCAGCATTTT
>-|TRBV3-1/TRBV3-2|TRBJ1-3|once
CASSQGGGTTIYF
TGTGCCAGCAGCCAAGGGGGCGGAACCACCATATATTTT
>TRBD2|TRBV19|TRBJ2-3|-
CASSATSGRSLGTQYF
TGTGCCAGTAGTGCGACTAGCGGGAGGTCGTTGGGTACGCAGTATTTT